This record concerns one TCR beta chain sequence. The sample is drawn from a study of PD-L1 blockade in urothelial cancer. Whole-study context: Atezolizumab at 1,200 mg intravenously every 3 weeks was started by patients in 2014.

The CDR3 is made up of 13 amino acids. Germline V CDR1 and CDR2: SGHTA, FQGTGA. J lost 4 bases, V lost 5 bases, and 3 bases had no gene match. Sequencing was performed with immunoSEQ multiplex PCR; in TCRdb, only in-frame clones are kept and a portion is missing. Of about 80,000 clones listed, roughly 90% are singletons. The J gene is TRBJ1-2, the V gene TRBV7-3, with TRBD1 identical over 8 bases. The sequence was collected from a woman in her seventies with urothelial cancer. The input for sequencing was PBMCs, taken around atezolizumab (anti-PD-L1) treatment. The CDR3 loop reads CASSGTGPYGYTF. In nucleotides, the CDR3 is TGTGCCAGCAGCGGGACAGGACCCTATGGCTACACCTTC.